This passage covers 28 T cell receptor beta chains from one sample sequenced in a study of identical twins (dated by TCRdb to the mid-2010s). Receptor amplification or capture employed 5' RACE. TCRdb records Illumina HiSeq 2000 as the sequencer. TCRdb applied fastp at Q25 and MiXCR to the public reads, then kept only in-frame beta chains. Rows merge per CDR3 protein into single entries with the most common DNA and genes. This sample gives some 1,600,000 distinct CDR3 sequences in total; around 33% of them show up just once. About 0.27% of the sample is in the top ten clones. The sequenced sample consisted of cord blood. These receptor sequences come from a newborn girl in good health.

Here the CDR3 reads CASSFSPHGGASGLYNEQFF. In DNA form, the CDR3 reads TGTGCCAGCAGTTTCTCCCCCCACGGGGGAGCTAGCGGATTATACAATGAGCAGTTCTTC. The gene calls are TRBV28 and TRBJ2-1; TRBD2 aligns across 7 bases. This CDR3 is built from 20 residues. Trimming removed 3 bases from V and 4 bases from J; junction bases left unmatched: 21. CDR1 is MDHEN and CDR2 is SYDVKM in the germline V gene. The full variable domain, its missing parts supplied by reference TRBV28 and TRBJ2-1, is DVKVTQSSRYLVKRTGEKVFLECVQDMDHENMFWYRQDPGLGLRLIYFSYDVKMKEKGDIPEGYSVSREKKERFSLILESASTNQTSMYLCASSFSPHGGASGLYNEQFFGPGTRLTVL.

The rearrangement joins TRBV11-3 to TRBJ2-7; D is possibly TRBD1 (5 bases). With 0 bases removed from V and 3 bases from J, the gap between germline ends came to 9 bases. From germline, CDR1 is SGHNT and CDR2 YENEEA. The CDR3 spans 14 residues. For the CDR3, the DNA is TGTGCCAGCAGCTTAGATGGCGGACACTACGAGCAGTACTTC. Translation: CASSLDGGHYEQYF.

The rearrangement links TRBV7-2 to TRBJ2-7; 9 bases align to TRBD2. Looked up from germline, CDR1 is SGHTA and CDR2 is FQGNSA. V lost 6 bases, J lost 5 bases, and 8 bases stayed unmatched. The CDR3 is 14 amino acids. CDR3 in amino acids: CASRPAGGVNEQYF. CDR3 DNA: TGTGCCAGCAGGCCAGCGGGAGGTGTCAACGAGCAGTACTTC.

The chain links TRBV7-9 to TRBJ1-5; TRBD1 might be the D (6 bases). V was trimmed by 1 base and J by 4 bases, leaving 8 bases between them. The CDR3 totals 14 residues. The germline CDR1 and CDR2 sequences are SEHNR and FQNEAQ (reference sequence). The CDR3 spells CASSLDTGNQPQHF. As DNA, the CDR3 is TGTGCCAGCAGCTTAGATACAGGGAATCAGCCCCAGCATTTT.

The rearrangement links TRBV28 to TRBJ2-3; TRBD2 agrees at 9 bases. The CDR3 consists of 18 residues. Germline V gives CDR1 MDHEN, CDR2 SYDVKM. With 1 base clipped from V and 1 base from J, the junction kept 9 bases outside the gene matches. DNA for the CDR3: TGTGCCAGCAGTTTATTCGTAGCGGGAGTCGTCGGCACAGATACGCAGTATTTT. The encoded protein is CASSLFVAGVVGTDTQYF.

The chain couples TRBV27 to TRBJ2-7, with 8 bases that match TRBD1. From germline, CDR1 is MNHEY and CDR2 SMNVEV (reference sequence). The length of the CDR3 is 16 residues. V lost 5 bases, J lost 3 bases, and 12 bases stayed unmatched. The CDR3 here is CASSETPGTGYYEQYF. In DNA form, the CDR3 reads TGTGCCAGCAGTGAGACCCCCGGGACAGGTTACTACGAGCAGTACTTC.

This chain uses TRBV12-3 or TRBV12-4 with TRBJ2-7; TRBD2 matches at 12 bases. This CDR3 comprises 17 residues. Germline trimming cut 6 bases from V and 2 bases from J; bases unmatched to any gene: 11. The chain's CDR3 is CASRRTSGIVDTYEQYF. The CDR3 DNA reads as TGTGCCAGCAGGCGGACTAGCGGGATTGTGGATACCTACGAGCAGTACTTC.

Comments on this clonotype: A read error may produce the germline difference seen at one junction end. This sequence joins TRBV25-1 and TRBJ2-7, with D tentatively TRBD1 or TRBD2 (6 bases each). Germline assignment: CDR1 MGHDK and CDR2 SYGVNS. The CDR3 runs 15 residues. The CDR3 reads CASSEFGGQLYEQYF. The CDR3 DNA follows: TGTGCCAGCAGCGAATTTGGGGGGCAACTCTACGAGCAGTACTTC.

This clonotype was observed at least ten times. V is TRBV4-1 and J is TRBJ2-7; TRBD1 matches 7 bases. This CDR3 comprises 14 residues. The germline CDR1 and CDR2 sequences are MGHRA and YSYEKL. V shed 0 bases and J 6 bases; nucleotides not matched to a gene: 5. The CDR3 nucleotides are TGCGCCAGCAGCCAAGATCTAGGGACAGCCGAGCAGTACTTC. It yields the protein CASSQDLGTAEQYF.

The chain couples TRBV25-1 to TRBJ1-2; the D gene is possibly TRBD1 (5 bases). Germline V gives CDR1 MGHDK, CDR2 SYGVNS. The V end lost 5 bases, the J end lost 3 bases, and 16 bases lay between the germline ends. The CDR3 is made up of 15 amino acids. The CDR3 DNA reads as TGTGCCAGCAGTACACGGACAAGGTCGGACTATGGCTACACCTTC. Encoded protein: CASSTRTRSDYGYTF.

In this sample, this clonotype turned up many times. CDR3: CASRASTDTQYF. Written as DNA, the CDR3 is TGTGCCAGCAGGGCTAGCACAGATACGCAGTATTTT. The chain couples TRBV7-2 to TRBJ2-3, with D unresolved. V lost 6 bases, J lost 0 bases, and 4 bases lay in between. This CDR3 spans 12 amino acids. The germline V gene has CDR1 SGHTA and CDR2 FQGNSA.

This clonotype was counted between two and nine times. The DNA for the CDR3 is TGCAGTCTCCGCTACGGCGAGCAGTACTTC. Protein sequence: CSLRYGEQYF. The J gene is TRBJ2-7, the V gene TRBV20-1; D ambiguous. Germline V CDR1 and CDR2: DFQATT, SNEGSKA (reference sequence). V lost 8 bases and J lost 6, with 11 bases in between. The CDR3 runs 10 residues.

The chain is built from TRBV7-9 and TRBJ2-7; 8 bases are shared with TRBD1. The DNA end is a closer match to TRBJ2-1, so the J assignment may be wrong. CDR3 length equals 14 residues. The V gene's germline CDR1 is SEHNR and CDR2 FQNEAQ (reference sequence). The chain's CDR3 is CASSSRTGNYEQFF. The DNA of the CDR3 is TGTGCCAGCAGCTCGCGGACAGGGAACTACGAGCAGTTCTTC.

The CDR3 protein is CSARDRATFNYGYTF. The CDR3 DNA is TGCAGTGCTAGAGATAGGGCCACCTTTAACTATGGCTACACCTTC. The chain couples TRBV20-1 to TRBJ1-2, with unresolved D. CDR3 size: 15 residues. V was cut by 0 bases and J by 1 base, with 12 bases left in between. CDR1 is DFQATT and CDR2 is SNEGSKA in the germline V gene (reference sequence).

This clonotype has just a few counts. CDR3 DNA: TGTGCCAGCAGTTCCGAACGGCGCGGGGGGACTGAAGCTTTCTTT. It is translated as CASSSERRGGTEAFF. J is TRBJ1-1 and V is TRBV12-3 or TRBV12-4; a possible D gene is TRBD1 (5 bases). The CDR3 contains 15 residues. V dropped 4 bases and J dropped 5 bases, with 17 bases sitting between them.

This rearrangement joins TRBV20-1 to TRBJ1-1; tentatively, D is TRBD1 (5 bases). Germline CDR1 DFQATT, CDR2 SNEGSKA (reference sequence). V lost 5 bases and J 4 bases, leaving 17 bases between the germline ends. The CDR3 is 14 amino acids. CDR3 DNA sequence: TGCAGTGCTCCGCCTGGGGGTATGAGCACTGAAGCTTTCTTT. Its translation: CSAPPGGMSTEAFF.

This clonotype was recorded at least ten times. The CDR3 sequence is CASSKDRAYEQYF. DNA of the CDR3: TGTGCCAGCAGCAAAGACAGGGCCTACGAGCAGTACTTC. V usage is TRBV2 and J usage is TRBJ2-7; 7 bases align to TRBD1. Trimming removed 6 bases from V and 2 bases from J; junction bases left unmatched: 4. This CDR3 comprises 13 residues. CDR1 and CDR2 from the germline V gene are SNHLY and FYNNEI.

This clonotype was found once. The chain couples TRBV5-1 to TRBJ2-1, with TRBD1 matching 7 bases. The J segment lost 10 bases and the V segment lost 4 bases, leaving 8 bases of the junction unmatched. The CDR3 has 13 amino acids. Germline V CDR1 and CDR2: SGHRS, YFSETQ. The CDR3, as DNA: TGCGCCAGCAGCCCCACGACAGGGAACGAGCAGTTCTTC. Translation gives CASSPTTGNEQFF.

Comment on this clonotype: At one of its ends the junction is not consistent with the germline gene, which may arise from a read error. The V and J genes are TRBV28 and TRBJ1-6; the D gene is possibly TRBD1 (6 bases). Germline CDR1 is MDHEN and CDR2 is SYDVKM. The CDR3 is made up of 12 amino acids. As DNA, the CDR3 is TGTGCCAGCACTACAGGGAGATCACCCCCCCACTTT. It codes for CASTTGRSPPHF.

Only a few counts were recorded for this clonotype. The chain is built from TRBV9 and TRBJ2-1; D is ambiguous. The CDR3 is 15 amino acids. Germline V gene sequence: CDR1 SGDLS, CDR2 YYNGEE. Trimming removed 0 bases from V and 7 bases from J, with 14 bases in between. This CDR3 is CASSVAAHLVNEQFF. For the CDR3, the DNA is TGTGCCAGCAGCGTAGCGGCCCACCTGGTGAATGAGCAGTTCTTC.

V usage is TRBV2 and J usage is TRBJ1-1; D not certain. The V and J ends lost 3 bases and 0 bases respectively, with 11 bases between them. This CDR3 region has 15 residues. Germline CDR1 is SNHLY and CDR2 is FYNNEI. The chain's CDR3 is CASSEWRELNTEAFF. In DNA, the CDR3 is TGTGCCAGCAGTGAGTGGCGTGAACTGAACACTGAAGCTTTCTTT.

This clonotype was seen at least ten times. The chain combines TRBV29-1 with TRBJ2-5, with D tentatively TRBD2 (5 bases). V lost 6 bases and J 7 bases, leaving 18 bases between the germline ends. This CDR3 comprises 13 residues. From germline, CDR1 is SQVTM and CDR2 ANQGSEA. For the CDR3, the DNA is TGCAGCGTACCATTACAAGTCGGAGGGACCCAGTACTTC. It codes for CSVPLQVGGTQYF.

This clonotype was detected once. Given a much more abundant clone one base away, this may be a read error. V and J are TRBV29-1 and TRBJ1-2, with a weak D call TRBD1 (5 bases). The V and J ends lost 5 bases and 9 bases respectively, with 19 bases between them. The germline V gene has CDR1 SQVTM and CDR2 ANQGSEA. The CDR3 length is 13 residues. The CDR3 here is CSVRVGDRESYTF. CDR3 DNA: TGCAGCGTTAGGGTTGGAGACAGAGAGAGCTACACCTTC. The variable domain in full, completed from reference TRBV29-1 and TRBJ1-2, reads SAVISQKPSRDICQRGTSLTIQCQVDSQVTMMFWYRQQPGQSLTLIATANQGSEATYESGFVIDKFPISRPNLTFSTLTVSNMSPEDSSIYLCSVRVGDRESYTFGSGTRLTVV.

This clonotype turned up a few times. The chain uses TRBV11-2 and TRBJ2-5; D is unclear. With 1 base removed from V and 0 bases from J, the gap between germline ends came to 6 bases. The length of the CDR3 is 14 residues. CDR1 SGHAT and CDR2 FQNNGV come from the germline V gene. The CDR3 loop reads CASSLVAHQETQYF. CDR3 coding DNA: TGTGCCAGCAGCTTAGTCGCCCACCAAGAGACCCAGTACTTC.

This chain connects TRBV14 to TRBJ1-1; D gene ambiguous. This CDR3 region has 14 residues. CDR1 is SGHDN, CDR2 FVKESK, per germline. Trimming took off 4 bases at V and 6 bases at J, with 15 bases between the two ends. CDR3 region: CASSPPLGRPEAFF. CDR3 in DNA: TGTGCCAGCAGCCCCCCGTTGGGTCGCCCTGAAGCTTTCTTT.

This clonotype was seen more than once but under ten times. CDR3 in DNA: TGTGCCAGCAGTTACTCCCTAGCGGGGGGCGAGCAGTTCTTC. As protein: CASSYSLAGGEQFF. The V call is TRBV6-2 or TRBV6-3, the J call TRBJ2-1; 11 positions match TRBD2. The CDR3 contains 14 residues. Per germline, CDR1 MNHEY and CDR2 SVGEGT. V shed 0 bases and J 10 bases; nucleotides not matched to a gene: 2.

This clonotype was counted a few times. The V call is TRBV12-3 or TRBV12-4, the J call TRBJ2-7; D is ambiguous. V dropped 5 bases and J dropped 7 bases, with 15 bases sitting between them. This CDR3 is 13 amino acids long. Written as DNA, the CDR3 is TGTGCCAGCAGTCTCAGGCCAAAGAGAGAGCAGTACTTC. Its translation: CASSLRPKREQYF.

The V call is TRBV30, the J call TRBJ2-3; the D gene is possibly TRBD1 (5 bases). The germline gives CDR1 GTSNPN, CDR2 SVGIG (reference sequence). The CDR3 is made up of 14 amino acids. Trimming took 5 bases from V and 0 from J, leaving 12 bases between them. The CDR3 nucleotides read TGTGCCTGGGAAACAGGCACTAGCACAGATACGCAGTATTTT. Its translation is CAWETGTSTDTQYF. Filled out from reference TRBV30 and TRBJ2-3, the complete variable domain reads SQTIHQWPATLVQPVGSPLSLECTVEGTSNPNLYWYRQAAGRGLQLLFYSVGIGQISSEVPQNLSASRPQDRQFILSSKKLLLSDSGFYLCAWETGTSTDTQYFGPGTRLTVL.